This TCR beta chain is from a study of T cell changes during pregnancy in multiple sclerosis (dated by TCRdb to between 2018 and 2020). Background for the entire study: The study examined how the T cell repertoire changed over the course of pregnancy in women with multiple sclerosis.

Libraries were made using the immunoSEQ multiplex PCR assay. This immuneACCESS table, as held by TCRdb, lists in-frame sequences with V and J called but not all clones. Of the missing ones, under half trace to an unresolved V gene in checked studies; the others have no known cause. The sample records just over 65,000 clones, about 90% of which are singletons. In total, the top ten clones hold roughly 0.87% of the sample. Including cysteine and phenylalanine, the CDR3 has 15 amino acids. The CDR3 DNA has 45 bases and is translated from base 1. The germline V gene gives CDR1 as SGHAT and CDR2 as FQNNGV. V is pruned by 4 bases and J by 2 bases, leaving 5 bases of the junction without a gene match. Remarks on this clone: No cognate antigen has been identified for it. The input lacks base qualities; no much larger clone sits a single base away.

The sequence came from a female donor with multiple sclerosis, enrolled in a pregnancy study. Recombination connected TRBV11-2 to TRBJ2-1; TRBD1 fits 7 bases in the junction. Material: peripheral blood, obtained in the second trimester of pregnancy. The CDR3 reads as follows: CASSSGTATYNEQFF. The DNA is as follows: TGTGCCAGCAGCTCCGGGACAGCAACCTACAATGAGCAGTTCTTC.